Each of the 22 T cell receptor beta chains below was sequenced from the same sample in a study of shared clonotypes between healthy human individuals (dated by TCRdb to about 2020). The library came from the immunoSEQ multiplex PCR assay. Drawn from immuneACCESS, this table holds only the in-frame rearrangements with V and J called that TCRdb kept. Clones are partly lost; checked studies trace under half to an unresolved V gene and leave the rest unexplained. The table for this sample lists about 2 million clones; 85% to 95% of them were counted only once. Around 0.13% of the sample belongs to the ten largest clones. The sequencing input was naive CD4+ T cells sorted from blood. Explained via the paper, the cell subset or site label denotes: CD45RA+ positively selected. Receptors were obtained from a man aged 18 to 35 in good health.

J is TRBJ1-4 and V is TRBV6-5; D gene uncertain. The CDR3 spans 13 residues. The V and J ends lost 6 bases and 4 bases respectively, with 9 bases between them. The germline gives CDR1 MNHEY, CDR2 SVGAGI. CDR3 sequence (DNA): TGTGCCAGCAGCCCGTGGGATAATGAAAAACTGTTTTTT. This sequence encodes CASSPWDNEKLFF.

This clone was counted once. The chain employs TRBV5-6 and TRBJ1-1; D is ambiguous. This CDR3 is built from 16 residues. CDR1 and CDR2 (germline): SGHDT, YYEEEE. Deletions cut 4 bases from V and 1 base from J, with 17 bases between. The CDR3 sequence is CASSQEGLIRNTEAFF. CDR3 in DNA: TGTGCCAGCAGCCAAGAAGGCCTCATACGGAACACTGAAGCTTTCTTT.

Concerning this clone itself: The sample carries other DNA sequences with the same CDR3. The V gene is TRBV29-1, the J gene TRBJ1-3; D not certain. The length of the CDR3 is 11 residues. Germline CDR1 SQVTM, CDR2 ANQGSEA. V dropped 3 bases and J dropped 0 bases, with 0 bases sitting between them. The CDR3 DNA is TGCAGCGTTGACTCTGGAAACACCATATATTTT. It is translated as CSVDSGNTIYF.

V is TRBV14 and J is TRBJ1-2; D is unclear. CDR1 and CDR2 (germline): SGHDN, FVKESK. Trimming cost V 6 bases and J 4 bases, with 15 bases left between them. The CDR3 sequence is 14 residues long. The CDR3 DNA reads TGTGCCAGCAGTCCCGGCGTCAGGACCTATGGCTACACCTTC. This translates into CASSPGVRTYGYTF.

This clone was recorded only once. V usage is TRBV19 and J usage is TRBJ1-2; a weak D match, TRBD1 (6 bases). Per germline, CDR1 LNHDA and CDR2 SQIVND (reference sequence). This CDR3 is 12 amino acids long. The germline V and J ends were trimmed by 11 bases and 1 base, with 11 bases remaining between them. As DNA, the CDR3 is TGTGCCTCGGGACACATTAACTATGGCTACACCTTC. Encoded protein: CASGHINYGYTF. The whole variable domain, filled in from reference TRBV19 and TRBJ1-2, reads DGGITQSPKYLFRKEGQNVTLSCEQNLNHDAMYWYRQDPGQGLRLIYYSQIVNDFQKGDIAEGYSVSREKKESFPLTVTSAQKNPTAFYLCASGHINYGYTFGSGTRLTVV.

The gene calls are TRBV7-3 and TRBJ2-2, with D possibly being TRBD1 (6 bases). This CDR3 is 16 amino acids long. V was shortened by 5 bases and J by 2 bases, with 15 bases between the two germline ends. From germline, CDR1 is SGHTA and CDR2 FQGTGA. The CDR3 is CASSDPGTRNTGELFF. In nucleotides, the CDR3 is TGTGCCAGCAGCGACCCGGGGACACGAAACACCGGGGAGCTGTTTTTT.

This chain uses TRBV7-2 with TRBJ2-3; D assignment may be TRBD1 or TRBD2 (5 bases each). Germline V gene lookup returns CDR1 SGHTA and CDR2 FQGNSA. V was cut by 6 bases and J by 3 bases, with 7 bases left in between. There are 12 residues in the CDR3. CDR3 residues: CASSGTTDTQYF. In DNA form, the CDR3 reads TGTGCCAGCAGTGGGACGACAGATACGCAGTATTTT. Full variable domain (outside the CDR3, taken from reference TRBV7-2 and TRBJ2-3): GAGVSQSPSNKVTEKGKDVELRCDPISGHTALYWYRQSLGQGLEFLIYFQGNSAPDKSGLPSDRFSAERTGGSVSTLTIQRTQQEDSAVYLCASSGTTDTQYFGPGTRLTVL.

V is TRBV28 and J is TRBJ1-4; possibly TRBD1 for D (6 bases). Trimming left V 2 bases short and J 8 bases short, with 12 bases between. CDR3 length: 14 amino acids. Looked up from germline, CDR1 is MDHEN and CDR2 is SYDVKM. The CDR3 DNA follows: TGTGCCAGCAGTTTACAGGGGAGGAGCGAAAAACTGTTTTTT. This codes for CASSLQGRSEKLFF.

The CDR3, as DNA: TGCGCCAGCAGCCCCCACAGGGGCGACACTGAAGCTTTCTTT. Amino acids: CASSPHRGDTEAFF. V is TRBV5-1 and J is TRBJ1-1, with 7 nucleotides matching TRBD1. CDR1 and CDR2 (germline): SGHRS, YFSETQ. Trimming removed 4 bases from V and 3 bases from J; junction bases left unmatched: 6. The CDR3 is made up of 14 amino acids.

V and J are TRBV25-1 and TRBJ1-1, with a weak D call TRBD1 (5 bases). In germline, CDR1 is MGHDK, CDR2 SYGVNS. V lost 10 bases, J lost 0 bases, and 12 bases lay in between. This CDR3 spans 13 amino acids. The CDR3 nucleotides are TGTGCCACTTTGGACATAATGAACACTGAAGCTTTCTTT. Its translation is CATLDIMNTEAFF.

Worth noting for this clone: A junction end diverges from the germline sequence, so it may reflect a read error. The same CDR3 also results from other DNA sequences found in this sample. V usage is TRBV7-7 and J usage is TRBJ1-1; no clear D gene. CDR1 and CDR2 (germline): SSHAT, FNYEAQ (reference sequence). This CDR3 region has 13 residues. The CDR3 reads CASSLTLNTEAFF. For the CDR3, the DNA is TGTGCTAGCAGCCTGACACTGAACACTGAAGCTTTCTTT.

The chain employs TRBV29-1 and TRBJ1-1, with a weak D call TRBD1 (6 bases). Trimming cost V 5 bases and J 3 bases, with 10 bases left between them. The V gene's germline CDR1 is SQVTM and CDR2 ANQGSEA. This CDR3 spans 12 amino acids. Here the CDR3 reads CSVIRGYTEAFF. The CDR3 coding sequence is TGCAGCGTTATTAGGGGGTACACTGAAGCTTTCTTT.

The genes are TRBV7-3 and TRBJ2-2, with D perhaps assigned TRBD1 or TRBD2 (5 bases each). This CDR3 has 15 amino acids. Germline values: CDR1 SGHTA, CDR2 FQGTGA. V was pared by 1 base and J by 4 bases, with 10 bases between. In DNA form, the CDR3 reads TGTGCCAGCAGCTTAAGTGGGGGAGTCACCGGGGAGCTGTTTTTT. It translates to CASSLSGGVTGELFF.

A word on this clone: This sample includes further DNA sequences coding for the same CDR3. V usage is TRBV7-2 and J usage is TRBJ2-1, with TRBD1 identical over 9 bases. Looked up from germline, CDR1 is SGHTA and CDR2 is FQGNSA. The CDR3 runs to 16 residues. V dropped 0 bases and J dropped 1; count of bases not matched to a gene: 1. In DNA form, the CDR3 reads TGTGCCAGCAGCTTAGCCGGGACAGGGTCCTACAATGAGCAGTTCTTC. Residues: CASSLAGTGSYNEQFF.

This chain connects TRBV10-1 to TRBJ2-1; D possibly corresponds to TRBD2 (6 bases). V was shortened by 2 bases and J by 8 bases, with 16 bases between the two germline ends. Germline V CDR1 and CDR2: WNHNN, SYGVQD (reference sequence). The CDR3 is made up of 15 amino acids. This CDR3 reads CASSERGMKFDEQFF. For the CDR3, the DNA is TGCGCCAGCAGTGAGCGCGGGATGAAATTCGATGAGCAGTTCTTC.

This clone was seen once. Other DNA variants within this sample encode the same CDR3. V and J are TRBV7-9 and TRBJ2-7; possible D gene TRBD1, 5 bases. Germline V gene sequence: CDR1 SEHNR, CDR2 FQNEAQ (reference sequence). V was trimmed by 1 base and J by 2 bases, leaving 9 bases between them. This CDR3 has 14 amino acids. CDR3 nucleotides: TGTGCCAGCAGCTTAGGAACAGGTCCCTACGAGCAGTACTTC. As protein: CASSLGTGPYEQYF.

The J gene is TRBJ2-7, the V gene TRBV10-3; the match to TRBD2 covers 7 bases. The CDR3 is 14 residues long. Trimming took 7 bases from V and 4 from J; bases not matched to a gene: 10. Germline V CDR1 and CDR2: ENHRY, SYGVKD. CDR3 sequence: CAINEGGRRYEQYF. CDR3 nucleotide sequence: TGTGCCATCAATGAAGGCGGGAGAAGATACGAGCAGTACTTC.

The chain links TRBV9 to TRBJ1-2, with TRBD1 matching over 10 bases. This CDR3 is built from 14 residues. Germline V gives CDR1 SGDLS, CDR2 YYNGEE. Trimming removed 5 bases from V and 3 bases from J; junction bases left unmatched: 4. The CDR3 loop reads CASSYGTGDYGYTF. The CDR3 region has the DNA TGTGCCAGCAGTTACGGGACAGGGGACTATGGCTACACCTTC.

The rearrangement joins TRBV7-3 to TRBJ2-7, with 8 bases matching TRBD2. Per the germline V gene, CDR1 is SGHTA and CDR2 is FQGTGA. The trim removed 2 bases at V and 0 bases at J, leaving 3 bases unmatched. The CDR3 totals 15 residues. The CDR3 spells CASSLGLAGSYEQYF. The CDR3 bases are TGTGCCAGCAGCTTAGGGCTAGCGGGCTCCTACGAGCAGTACTTC. Full variable domain (rest looked up from reference TRBV7-3 and TRBJ2-7): GAGVSQTPSNKVTEKGKYVELRCDPISGHTALYWYRQSLGQGPEFLIYFQGTGAADDSGLPNDRFFAVRPEGSVSTLKIQRTERGDSAVYLCASSLGLAGSYEQYFGPGTRLTVT.

V usage is TRBV10-3 and J usage is TRBJ2-5, with TRBD2 matching over 10 bases. V lost 5 bases, J lost 5 bases, and 5 bases stayed unmatched. Germline V CDR1 and CDR2: ENHRY, SYGVKD. The CDR3 extends over 14 amino acids. This CDR3 is CAISNLAGVETQYF. The CDR3 coding sequence is TGTGCCATCAGTAATCTAGCGGGGGTCGAGACCCAGTACTTC.

This clone was counted once. The chain links TRBV6-5 to TRBJ2-2, with a weak D call TRBD1 (6 bases). This CDR3 is built from 13 residues. Germline CDR1 and CDR2: MNHEY and SVGAGI. V lost 9 bases and J lost 8, with 16 bases in between. CDR3 DNA: TGTGCCAGAACAGGGTGTGGTGAGGGGGAGCTGTTTTTT. Protein: CARTGCGEGELFF.

The chain links TRBV19 to TRBJ1-5; 8 nucleotides align to TRBD1. This CDR3 comprises 15 residues. Germline loops: CDR1 LNHDA, CDR2 SQIVND (reference sequence). J was trimmed by 5 bases and V by 11 bases; bases with no gene match: 14. The CDR3 reads CALIGRGLSDQPQHF. CDR3 nucleotide sequence: TGTGCCCTTATAGGCAGGGGGCTTTCGGATCAGCCCCAGCATTTT.